These 32 T cell receptor beta chains were all obtained from the same sample, sequenced in a study of T-cell reconstitution after alpha-beta-depleted transplantation in children. Library preparation (for TCRbeta) was performed with unique molecular identifiers. In TCRdb, the PCR reads were re-called with MiXCR into one record per CDR3 protein. The sample lists 800,000 to 1,000,000 distinct CDR3 sequences, about 29% occurring once. Here the sequenced sample was PBMCs, mostly from graft donor cells, taken 360 days after TCRalphabeta/CD19-depleted stem cell transplant. Source of these receptors: a boy younger than two who had a stem cell transplant for SCID, so the T cells may come from the graft donor.

The J gene is TRBJ2-3, the V gene TRBV27, with TRBD2 matching 9 bases. The germline CDR1 and CDR2 sequences are MNHEY and SMNVEV (reference sequence). V was clipped by 1 base and J by 7 bases; unmatched bases: 6. This CDR3 comprises 15 residues. CDR3 nucleotide sequence: TGTGCCAGCAGTTTATTAGCGGGAGCCCCAAATACGCAGTATTTT. This encodes CASSLLAGAPNTQYF.

This clonotype turned up a few times. The chain carries TRBV24-1 and TRBJ2-3; the match to TRBD2 covers 7 bases. In germline, CDR1 is KGHDR, CDR2 SFDVKD. The CDR3 is made up of 15 amino acids. The junction had 3 bases not matched to a gene; V was cut back by 4 bases and J by 0 bases. This CDR3 is CATSEAGYSTDTQYF. The CDR3 DNA follows: TGTGCCACCAGTGAAGCGGGATACAGCACAGATACGCAGTATTTT.

The V call is TRBV6-1, the J call TRBJ2-7, with 10 positions matching TRBD2. The CDR3 is 16 amino acids. V lost 6 bases to trimming and J lost 4 bases; unmatched junction nucleotides: 12. CDR1 and CDR2 (germline): MNHNS, SASEGT. The CDR3 loop reads CASSLVGETSGYEQYF. The CDR3 nucleotides are TGTGCCAGCAGCCTCGTTGGTGAGACTAGCGGGTACGAGCAGTACTTC.

This clonotype was seen only a few times. The chain joins TRBV4-2 to TRBJ1-4; no clear D. The CDR3 sequence is 11 residues long. Germline V gene lookup returns CDR1 LGHNA and CDR2 YNFKEQ. Trimming removed 7 bases from V and 4 bases from J, with 4 bases in between. CDR3 region: CASTSNEKLFF. CDR3 in DNA: TGTGCCAGCACCAGTAATGAAAAACTGTTTTTT.

This chain connects TRBV10-3 to TRBJ2-2; D gene uncertain. The germline V gene encodes CDR1 ENHRY and CDR2 SYGVKD. Trimming stripped 4 bases from V and 6 bases from J, with 9 bases between. The CDR3 is 13 residues long. This CDR3 is CAISGTPPGELFF. For the CDR3, the DNA is TGTGCCATCAGTGGGACCCCTCCCGGGGAGCTGTTTTTT.

This clonotype was recorded a few times. V gene TRBV5-5 combines with J gene TRBJ2-2; unclear D gene. CDR3 length equals 15 residues. Germline V gene sequence: CDR1 SGHKS, CDR2 YYEKEE (reference sequence). V lost 0 bases to trimming and J lost 6 bases, with 12 bases between them. This CDR3 is CASSLALAPSGELFF. CDR3 sequence (DNA): TGTGCCAGCAGCTTGGCATTAGCCCCGTCCGGGGAGCTGTTTTTT.

This clonotype appeared a few times. V gene TRBV20-1 combines with J gene TRBJ1-1; TRBD1 aligns across 8 bases. J gave up 0 bases and V 5 bases, and 5 bases lay outside the gene matches. Germline lookup yields CDR1 DFQATT and CDR2 SNEGSKA (reference sequence). This CDR3 is built from 14 residues. Here the CDR3 reads CSAGRQGMNTEAFF. Written as DNA, the CDR3 is TGCAGTGCTGGCCGACAGGGGATGAACACTGAAGCTTTCTTT.

V usage is TRBV7-2 and J usage is TRBJ2-5; 7 bases are a match to TRBD1. This CDR3 is 15 amino acids long. The ends lost 1 base at V and 5 bases at J; junction bases unmatched: 7. Germline values: CDR1 SGHTA, CDR2 FQGNSA. The CDR3 region has the DNA TGTGCCAGCAGCTTAGTGACAGGGCGGAGGGAGACCCAGTACTTC. Encoded protein: CASSLVTGRRETQYF.

The J gene is TRBJ1-1, the V gene TRBV5-1, with no clear D. Germline V gives CDR1 SGHRS, CDR2 YFSETQ. Trimming took off 0 bases at V and 3 bases at J, with 15 bases between the two ends. The CDR3 runs 16 residues. The CDR3 DNA reads TGCGCCAGCAGCTTGGACGGACGTTGGCTGGACACTGAAGCTTTCTTT. It codes for CASSLDGRWLDTEAFF.

The chain recombines TRBV10-3 with TRBJ2-1; no clear D gene. Trimming removed 2 bases from V and 2 bases from J, with 7 bases in between. Germline assignment: CDR1 ENHRY and CDR2 SYGVKD. This CDR3 has 14 amino acids. The CDR3: CAISERQTYNEQFF. The CDR3 bases are TGTGCCATCAGTGAGAGGCAGACCTACAATGAGCAGTTCTTC.

The chain combines TRBV20-1 with TRBJ2-1; the D gene could be TRBD1 or TRBD2 (5 bases each). Germline assignment: CDR1 DFQATT and CDR2 SNEGSKA (reference sequence). This CDR3 spans 14 amino acids. The germline V and J ends were trimmed by 3 bases and 3 bases, with 12 bases remaining between them. As DNA, the CDR3 is TGCAGTGCTAGCCGGGACGGCCACTACAATGAGCAGTTCTTC. Its translation: CSASRDGHYNEQFF.

This chain connects TRBV29-1 to TRBJ2-7; 7 bases fit TRBD1. V shed 6 bases and J 4 bases; nucleotides not matched to a gene: 3. Germline V gene data show CDR1 as SQVTM and CDR2 as ANQGSEA. The CDR3 covers 11 residues. The CDR3 protein is CSVQGLYEQYF. The CDR3 nucleotides read TGCAGCGTACAGGGGTTATACGAGCAGTACTTC.

The chain employs TRBV12-3 or TRBV12-4 and TRBJ1-1, with D maybe TRBD1 (5 bases). V was pared by 6 bases and J by 11 bases, with 13 bases between. The CDR3 has 11 residues. The CDR3 coding sequence is TGTGCCAGCAGGGGACGGATTCAGGCTTTCTTT. It encodes CASRGRIQAFF.

The chain employs TRBV11-2 and TRBJ2-1; D is uncertain. This CDR3 region has 13 residues. Trimming removed 5 bases at V and 10 bases at J, with 15 bases between. The V gene's germline CDR1 is SGHAT and CDR2 FQNNGV. CDR3 protein: CASSAIWDGEQFF. The CDR3 nucleotides are TGTGCCAGCAGCGCAATATGGGATGGCGAGCAGTTCTTC.

This clonotype is a singleton in its sample. This chain links TRBV18 with TRBJ1-1; possible D gene TRBD1, 6 bases. In germline, CDR1 is KGHSH, CDR2 LQKENI. V lost 0 bases, J lost 6 bases, and 14 bases lay in between. CDR3 length: 15 residues. CDR3 coding DNA: TGTGCCAGCTCACCACCGGTGCAGGGGAATCCTGAAGCTTTCTTT. This gives the protein CASSPPVQGNPEAFF.

This clonotype has a count of ten or more. V is TRBV5-1 and J is TRBJ2-3, with 8 bases fitting TRBD2. Germline V gene lookup returns CDR1 SGHRS and CDR2 YFSETQ. The CDR3 is 14 residues long. J lost 1 base, V lost 5 bases, and 3 bases had no gene match. The chain's CDR3 is CASRPGLGTDTQYF. CDR3 in DNA: TGCGCCAGCAGACCGGGACTAGGCACAGATACGCAGTATTTT.

The gene calls are TRBV11-1 and TRBJ2-1; 8 positions match TRBD2. V was pared by 2 bases and J by 1 base, with 10 bases of the junction left unmatched. CDR1 is SGHAT, CDR2 FQDESV, per germline (reference sequence). This CDR3 comprises 18 residues. The DNA of the CDR3 is TGTGCCAGCAGCTTACCCTTGTCTGGCGGGGGGTCCTACAATGAGCAGTTCTTC. Residues: CASSLPLSGGGSYNEQFF.

This clonotype was seen a single time. The rearrangement links TRBV7-3 to TRBJ2-7; D is uncertain. This CDR3 has 17 amino acids. V gave up 1 base and J gave up 2 bases, with 18 bases separating them. Germline V lookup: CDR1 SGHTA, CDR2 FQGTGA. CDR3 protein: CASSLRPALSFPYEQYF. Written as DNA, the CDR3 is TGTGCCAGCAGCTTAAGGCCAGCACTTTCCTTTCCCTACGAGCAGTACTTC.

This clonotype has a handful of counts. The chain uses TRBV5-6 and TRBJ1-2, with D tentatively TRBD1 (5 bases). The CDR3 loop spans 12 amino acids. Trimming took off 8 bases at V and 2 bases at J, with 10 bases between the two ends. CDR1 is SGHDT, CDR2 YYEEEE, per germline. CDR3 sequence reads: CARVTANYGYTF. The CDR3 DNA is TGTGCCAGAGTGACAGCAAACTATGGCTACACCTTC.

The chain couples TRBV19 to TRBJ1-5; the D is unclear. From germline, CDR1 is LNHDA and CDR2 SQIVND (reference sequence). CDR3 length: 12 residues. V shed 3 bases and J shed 7 bases, with 7 bases lying between them. The CDR3 sequence: CASSMGRQPQHF. In DNA, the CDR3 is TGTGCCAGTAGTATGGGCAGGCAGCCCCAGCATTTT.

This clonotype was counted between two and nine times. The CDR3 nucleotides read TGTGCCAGCAGCGAAAATATGAACAGGGACTATGGCTACACCTTC. Protein sequence: CASSENMNRDYGYTF. The J gene is TRBJ1-2, the V gene TRBV9; a weak D match, TRBD1 (6 bases). V was shortened by 3 bases and J by 3 bases, with 15 bases between the two germline ends. CDR3 length: 15 residues. Germline values: CDR1 SGDLS, CDR2 YYNGEE.

The gene calls are TRBV7-9 and TRBJ2-7; 8 bases are shared with TRBD1. V shed 8 bases, J shed 5 bases, and the junction held 11 bases outside the gene matches. The CDR3 loop spans 14 amino acids. The V gene's germline CDR1 is SEHNR and CDR2 FQNEAQ (reference sequence). CDR3 protein: CASDDGQGADEQYF. Here the CDR3 DNA reads TGTGCCAGCGACGACGGCCAGGGGGCTGACGAGCAGTACTTC.

This clonotype was seen many times. This chain uses TRBV18 with TRBJ2-5; D is unresolved. CDR1 KGHSH and CDR2 LQKENI come from the germline V gene. Trimming took off 4 bases at V and 7 bases at J, with 7 bases between the two ends. This CDR3 contains 11 residues. The CDR3 bases are TGTGCCAGCTCACGCTCGGGGACCCAGTACTTC. Amino acid sequence: CASSRSGTQYF.

This clonotype was observed a handful of times. The chain has TRBV11-2 and TRBJ2-5; D uncertain. CDR1 is SGHAT and CDR2 is FQNNGV in the germline V gene. The V gene lost 5 bases and the J gene lost 2 bases, with 12 bases spanning the gap. The CDR3 has 14 residues. The CDR3, as DNA: TGTGCCAGCAGCCGCTACAACTTACAAGAGACCCAGTACTTC. Translating gives CASSRYNLQETQYF.

The chain is built from TRBV5-1 and TRBJ2-7; 8 nucleotides match TRBD2. This CDR3 contains 16 residues. V shed 4 bases and J 4 bases; nucleotides not matched to a gene: 13. From germline, CDR1 is SGHRS and CDR2 YFSETQ. CDR3 sequence: CASSLAAGATGYEQYF. As DNA, the CDR3 is TGCGCCAGCAGCCTAGCAGCGGGGGCAACGGGGTACGAGCAGTACTTC.

This clonotype was seen many times. The CDR3 loop is CASIPLQGNTEAFF. In DNA form, the CDR3 reads TGTGCCAGCATACCCTTGCAGGGGAACACTGAAGCTTTCTTT. The chain recombines TRBV28 with TRBJ1-1; TRBD1 is a possible D gene (5 bases). The CDR3 loop spans 14 amino acids. From germline, CDR1 is MDHEN and CDR2 SYDVKM. The V gene lost 7 bases and the J gene lost 1 base, with 13 bases spanning the gap.

The chain carries TRBV6-1 and TRBJ1-5; the D is unclear. Trimming took 6 bases from V and 4 from J, leaving 7 bases between them. Per the germline V gene, CDR1 is MNHNS and CDR2 is SASEGT. CDR3 length: 12 amino acids. As DNA, the CDR3 is TGTGCCAGCAGGGTCACTAATCAGCCCCAGCATTTT. Protein: CASRVTNQPQHF.

This clonotype has just a few counts. CDR3 protein: CASSRRRTRVRYNEQFF. As DNA, the CDR3 is TGTGCCAGCAGCCGTAGACGAACAAGGGTGAGGTACAATGAGCAGTTCTTC. The genes are TRBV3-1 and TRBJ2-1; D is ambiguous. The CDR3 loop spans 17 amino acids. Looked up from germline, CDR1 is LGHDT and CDR2 is YNNKEL (reference sequence). The V end lost 4 bases, the J end lost 4 bases, and 20 bases lay between the germline ends.

This clonotype was recorded a few times. This chain uses TRBV20-1 with TRBJ2-1, with D hard to call. Germline-derived CDR1 and CDR2 are DFQATT and SNEGSKA (reference sequence). CDR3 length: 13 residues. The V end lost 5 bases, the J end lost 7 bases, and 15 bases lay between the germline ends. CDR3 bases: TGCAGTGCTTTCACCTGGGCAGAAAATGAGCAGTTCTTC. It yields the protein CSAFTWAENEQFF.

This clonotype was detected only a few times. The V gene is TRBV10-3, the J gene TRBJ2-4; tentative D call: TRBD1 (5 bases). The CDR3 extends over 13 amino acids. V was cut by 4 bases and J by 5 bases, with 9 bases left in between. Germline V gives CDR1 ENHRY, CDR2 SYGVKD. CDR3 in DNA: TGTGCCATCAGTGGTAAAGGGGAAAACATTCAGTACTTC. This translates into CAISGKGENIQYF.

The chain recombines TRBV30 with TRBJ2-5, with D possibly matching TRBD1 (7 bases). Germline CDR1 is GTSNPN and CDR2 is SVGIG (reference sequence). V dropped 7 bases and J dropped 5 bases, with 20 bases sitting between them. The CDR3 totals 14 residues. The DNA for the CDR3 is TGTGCCTTCAAATCCAGGGGGGCTGGGGAGACCCAGTACTTC. It encodes CAFKSRGAGETQYF.

The chain recombines TRBV10-3 with TRBJ2-5; 7 bases map to TRBD1. Germline values: CDR1 ENHRY, CDR2 SYGVKD. The CDR3 contains 13 residues. After removal of 6 bases from V and 3 bases from J, the junction contained 4 bases not matched to a gene. Here the CDR3 DNA reads TGTGCCATCAGGGGGACAGTTAAAGAGACCCAGTACTTC. Its protein product is CAIRGTVKETQYF.